The next 29 T cell receptor beta chains were all read from a single sample in a study of blood T cell repertoires in COVID-19. Produced via immunoSEQ multiplex PCR; TCRdb's table is partial and in-frame only. The sample comprises roughly 80,000 clones, about 92% of which are singletons, and around a sixth rests with the top ten. Material for sequencing was peripheral blood. The receptors stem from a woman aged 80 or older with active or convalescent COVID-19.

The CDR3 spells CSVEGPGQYF. The CDR3 region has the DNA TGCAGCGTTGAAGGTCCCGGGCAGTACTTC. This sequence joins TRBV29-1 and TRBJ2-7; no firm D call. Between the trimmed V and J ends, which lost 1 base and 9 bases, there was a span of 7 bases. Germline values: CDR1 SQVTM, CDR2 ANQGSEA. The CDR3 extends over 10 amino acids.

The rearrangement joins TRBV5-1 to TRBJ2-3, with 7 bases identical to TRBD2. The germline gives CDR1 SGHRS, CDR2 YFSETQ. J gave up 2 bases and V 5 bases, and 8 bases lay outside the gene matches. This CDR3 spans 15 amino acids. CDR3 sequence (DNA): TGCGCCAGCAGACGGGCGGGGGAACACACAGATACGCAGTATTTT. Its translation: CASRRAGEHTDTQYF.

The V call is TRBV10-3, the J call TRBJ1-2, with D maybe TRBD1 (5 bases). The CDR3 runs to 15 residues. The germline V gene has CDR1 ENHRY and CDR2 SYGVKD. V was clipped by 11 bases and J by 1 base, with 20 bases between them. CDR3 nucleotide sequence: TGTGCCGGGGGAGGACCGTCGCTCCTTAACTATGGCTACACCTTC. Residues: CAGGGPSLLNYGYTF.

This chain connects TRBV24-1 to TRBJ2-3; maybe TRBD2 (5 bases). Trimming left V 4 bases short and J 5 bases short, with 9 bases between. Germline CDR1 is KGHDR and CDR2 is SFDVKD. CDR3 length: 13 amino acids. The CDR3 bases are TGTGCCACCAGTGAGGGGAGTGAAGATACGCAGTATTTT. Its protein is CATSEGSEDTQYF.

The J gene is TRBJ2-7, the V gene TRBV6-6; D perhaps matches TRBD1 (5 bases). Germline loops: CDR1 MNHNY, CDR2 SVGAGI (reference sequence). This CDR3 spans 15 amino acids. V lost 2 bases and J 3 bases, leaving 14 bases between the germline ends. The CDR3 sequence: CASSYPTGDSYEQYF. The CDR3 DNA reads as TGTGCCAGCAGTTACCCTACAGGTGACAGCTACGAGCAGTACTTC.

The chain combines TRBV5-6 with TRBJ2-1; the D gene is possibly TRBD2 (5 bases). This CDR3 region has 14 residues. Trimming shortened V by 0 bases and J by 6 bases, and 10 bases separated the two germline ends. Per the germline V gene, CDR1 is SGHDT and CDR2 is YYEEEE. The CDR3 nucleotides are TGTGCCAGCAGCTTGGATTTGGCGGGCAATGAGCAGTTCTTC. Protein product: CASSLDLAGNEQFF.

V and J are TRBV5-1 and TRBJ2-3; 10 nucleotides line up with TRBD2. This CDR3 is built from 15 residues. Germline lookup yields CDR1 SGHRS and CDR2 YFSETQ. V lost 1 base and J lost 7; bases outside the gene matches: 6. The CDR3 sequence is CASSLRAGGPYTQYF. The CDR3 nucleotides read TGCGCCAGCAGCTTGCGAGCGGGGGGGCCGTATACGCAGTATTTT.

The V gene is TRBV3-1 (or the pseudogene TRBV3-2), the J gene TRBJ1-5; no firm D call. CDR1 LGHDT and CDR2 YNNKEL come from the germline V gene (reference sequence). The CDR3 covers 12 residues. V dropped 5 bases and J dropped 5 bases, with 7 bases sitting between them. Written as DNA, the CDR3 is TGTGCCAGCAGCAACCTAGATCAGCCCCAGCATTTT. It encodes CASSNLDQPQHF.

The rearrangement links TRBV6-2 or TRBV6-3 to TRBJ2-2; the D is unclear. This CDR3 has 15 amino acids. CDR1 and CDR2 from the germline V gene are MNHEY and SVGEGT. V lost 5 bases to trimming and J lost 2 bases, with 12 bases between them. The CDR3 protein is CASSLGLFNTGELFF. Here the CDR3 DNA reads TGTGCCAGCAGTCTAGGATTATTCAACACCGGGGAGCTGTTTTTT.

The J gene is TRBJ1-3, the V gene TRBV5-1; perhaps TRBD1 as D (6 bases). The CDR3 sequence is 15 residues long. Trimming took off 0 bases at V and 0 bases at J, with 7 bases between the two ends. CDR1 and CDR2 (germline): SGHRS, YFSETQ. CDR3 coding DNA: TGCGCCAGCAGCTTGGGACAGGCCTCTGGAAACACCATATATTTT. It yields the protein CASSLGQASGNTIYF.

The CDR3 DNA reads as TGTGCCAGCAGCGCCCCCAGGAATACGCAGTATTTT. Protein sequence: CASSAPRNTQYF. The chain links TRBV9 to TRBJ2-3; D gene ambiguous. Per the germline V gene, CDR1 is SGDLS and CDR2 is YYNGEE. V gave up 3 bases and J gave up 7 bases, with 9 bases separating them. CDR3 length equals 12 residues.

The chain is built from TRBV9 and TRBJ2-1; 7 bases align to TRBD2. The CDR3 extends over 15 amino acids. The germline gives CDR1 SGDLS, CDR2 YYNGEE. V lost 2 bases and J lost 7; bases outside the gene matches: 9. CDR3 DNA sequence: TGTGCCAGCAGCGTCGGACCCAAGCGGGGAAATGAGCAGTTCTTC. It yields the protein CASSVGPKRGNEQFF.

The chain has TRBV19 and TRBJ1-1; TRBD1 aligns across 11 bases. Germline V gene data show CDR1 as LNHDA and CDR2 as SQIVND (reference sequence). This CDR3 region has 15 residues. V was clipped by 2 bases and J by 5 bases; unmatched bases: 4. CDR3 DNA: TGTGCCAGTAGTATATCCGGGACAGGGGGGACTGAAGCTTTCTTT. It specifies CASSISGTGGTEAFF. The full variable domain, in which reference TRBV19 and TRBJ1-1 provide the parts outside the CDR3, is DGGITQSPKYLFRKEGQNVTLSCEQNLNHDAMYWYRQDPGQGLRLIYYSQIVNDFQKGDIAEGYSVSREKKESFPLTVTSAQKNPTAFYLCASSISGTGGTEAFFGQGTRLTVV.

A note on this clone: One end of the junction is discordant with germline, which a read error may explain. The rearrangement links TRBV5-1 to TRBJ2-7; 7 positions match TRBD1. The CDR3 is 12 residues long. Germline CDR1 reads SGHRS; CDR2 reads YFSETQ. In DNA form, the CDR3 reads TGCGCCAGCAGCCCGGACAGGTCGCGGCTGGACTTC. Translation gives CASSPDRSRLDF.

The gene calls are TRBV27 and TRBJ1-1; unclear D gene. CDR3 length: 13 amino acids. Trimming cost V 5 bases and J 2 bases, with 9 bases left between them. Germline CDR1 and CDR2: MNHEY and SMNVEV (reference sequence). This CDR3 reads CASSPLDNTEAFF. The CDR3 bases are TGTGCCAGCAGTCCTCTAGACAACACTGAAGCTTTCTTT.

This chain joins TRBV5-1 and TRBJ2-7, with TRBD1 identical over 8 bases. This CDR3 contains 13 residues. Germline loops: CDR1 SGHRS, CDR2 YFSETQ. The ends lost 4 bases at V and 5 bases at J; junction bases unmatched: 5. CDR3 in DNA: TGCGCCAGCAGCACGGGACAGGTGGACGAGCAGTACTTC. Translation: CASSTGQVDEQYF.

This clone was seen a single time. This chain uses TRBV27 with TRBJ2-1, with D possibly matching TRBD2 (8 bases). This CDR3 region has 16 residues. V dropped 6 bases and J dropped 0 bases, with 15 bases sitting between them. Germline values: CDR1 MNHEY, CDR2 SMNVEV (reference sequence). The CDR3 here is CASSPGGDSSYNEQFF. In nucleotides, the CDR3 is TGTGCCAGCAGCCCGGGAGGGGACAGCTCCTACAATGAGCAGTTCTTC.

The chain links TRBV9 to TRBJ2-3; TRBD2 agrees at 10 bases. Trimming removed 3 bases from V and 3 bases from J; junction bases left unmatched: 7. CDR3 length: 16 amino acids. CDR1 is SGDLS and CDR2 is YYNGEE in the germline V gene. CDR3 nucleotides: TGTGCCAGCAGCGCTAGACATAGCGGGAGGACAGATACGCAGTATTTT. This translates into CASSARHSGRTDTQYF.

This clone was seen once. The rearrangement uses TRBV29-1 and TRBJ1-4, with 10 bases that match TRBD1. CDR3 size: 13 residues. Per the germline V gene, CDR1 is SQVTM and CDR2 is ANQGSEA. CDR3 sequence (DNA): TGCGGCATCAGGGGGACAGGGGATGGGAAACTGTTTTTT. Residues: CGIRGTGDGKLFF.

The chain combines TRBV5-4 with TRBJ2-6; tentatively, D is TRBD1 (5 bases). CDR1 SGHNT and CDR2 YYREEE come from the germline V gene (reference sequence). This CDR3 has 17 residues. Deletions cut 4 bases from V and 2 bases from J, with 16 bases between. The CDR3 is CASSPRTFGAGANVLTF. CDR3 nucleotide sequence: TGTGCCAGCAGCCCCCGGACATTTGGTGCTGGGGCCAACGTCCTGACTTTC. The whole variable domain, remainder taken from reference TRBV5-4 and TRBJ2-6, is ETGVTQSPTHLIKTRGQQVTLRCSSQSGHNTVSWYQQALGQGPQFIFQYYREEENGRGNFPPRFSGLQFPNYSSELNVNALELDDSALYLCASSPRTFGAGANVLTFGAGSRLTVL.

The chain uses TRBV19 and TRBJ2-3; TRBD1 matches 8 bases. This CDR3 contains 15 residues. Trimming took 4 bases from V and 5 from J; bases not matched to a gene: 8. The germline CDR1 and CDR2 sequences are LNHDA and SQIVND (reference sequence). CDR3 in DNA: TGTGCCAGTAGTAGCCCAGGGGGCGCTGGAGATACGCAGTATTTT. Its translation is CASSSPGGAGDTQYF.

This clone appeared once. The rearrangement joins TRBV4-2 to TRBJ1-2; D gene ambiguous. The V end was cut by 2 bases, the J end by 2 bases, with 18 bases between. Germline CDR1 reads LGHNA; CDR2 reads YNFKEQ. This CDR3 is 17 amino acids long. In DNA form, the CDR3 reads TGTGCCAGCAGCCAATTTCAACTTTCCCCAATGAACTATGGCTACACCTTC. It codes for CASSQFQLSPMNYGYTF.

The rearrangement uses TRBV7-2 and TRBJ1-1; 7 bases match TRBD1. The V segment lost 1 base and the J segment 5 bases; nucleotides outside the gene matches: 4. Germline assignment: CDR1 SGHTA and CDR2 FQGNSA. This CDR3 spans 14 amino acids. The CDR3 region is CASSLVQGKTEAFF. CDR3 bases: TGTGCCAGCAGCTTAGTACAGGGGAAGACTGAAGCTTTCTTT. Together with reference TRBV7-2 and TRBJ1-1, the CDR3 gives the full variable domain: GAGVSQSPSNKVTEKGKDVELRCDPISGHTALYWYRQSLGQGLEFLIYFQGNSAPDKSGLPSDRFSAERTGGSVSTLTIQRTQQEDSAVYLCASSLVQGKTEAFFGQGTRLTVV.

This chain joins TRBV7-7 and TRBJ1-5; D might be TRBD1 (5 bases). The germline gives CDR1 SSHAT, CDR2 FNYEAQ (reference sequence). This CDR3 spans 15 amino acids. V lost 7 bases and J 6 bases, leaving 19 bases between the germline ends. The DNA for the CDR3 is TGTGCCAGCACCCCTCCAAGGCAGGGTAGTCAGCCCCAGCATTTT. This gives the protein CASTPPRQGSQPQHF.

The V gene is TRBV6-5, the J gene TRBJ1-2, with D uncertain. This CDR3 comprises 14 residues. CDR1 and CDR2 from the germline V gene are MNHEY and SVGAGI. Between the trimmed V and J ends, which lost 4 bases and 1 base, there was a span of 10 bases. The CDR3, as DNA: TGTGCCAGCAGTTTGAGAAGAGATAACTATGGCTACACCTTC. Translation: CASSLRRDNYGYTF.

The chain couples TRBV28 to TRBJ1-2; D remains unclear. There are 14 residues in the CDR3. Trimming cost V 2 bases and J 2 bases, with 9 bases left between them. Germline V gene lookup returns CDR1 MDHEN and CDR2 SYDVKM. The CDR3 coding sequence is TGTGCCAGCAGTTTAGGCGGAGCCAACTATGGCTACACCTTC. It specifies CASSLGGANYGYTF.

CDR3 DNA: TGTGCCAGCAGTTATTCCCCCGGACAGGGAAATTCACCCCTCCACTTT. This encodes CASSYSPGQGNSPLHF. V usage is TRBV6-5 and J usage is TRBJ1-6, with TRBD1 matching over 8 bases. There are 16 residues in the CDR3. J lost 7 bases, V lost 3 bases, and 8 bases had no gene match. Looked up from germline, CDR1 is MNHEY and CDR2 is SVGAGI.

The chain couples TRBV15 to TRBJ2-5; unclear D gene. Germline assignment: CDR1 LNHNV and CDR2 YYDKDF (reference sequence). The CDR3 extends over 13 amino acids. V gave up 0 bases and J gave up 7 bases, with 9 bases separating them. CDR3 region: CATSRELRGTQYF. For the CDR3, the DNA is TGTGCCACCAGCAGAGAACTTCGAGGGACCCAGTACTTC.

The V call is TRBV6-2 or TRBV6-3, the J call TRBJ1-6; TRBD1 matches at 7 bases. From germline, CDR1 is MNHEY and CDR2 SVGEGT. The length of the CDR3 is 17 residues. V dropped 6 bases and J dropped 0; count of bases not matched to a gene: 8. CDR3 region: CASSPGDRSSYNSPLHF. DNA of the CDR3: TGTGCCAGCAGCCCAGGGGACAGAAGCTCCTATAATTCACCCCTCCACTTT.